The 22 T cell receptor beta chains presented below share a single source sample, sequenced in a study of T cells after yellow fever vaccination. Each CDR3 protein gets one entry after TCRdb re-called the 5' RACE reads with MiXCR. The repertoire consists of under 300,000 distinct CDR3 sequences, with about 7% occurring once and the leading ten covering more than 0.8%. Sequenced here: CD4+ T cells sorted from PBMCs, sampled 15 days after the yellow fever booster vaccination. These receptors were collected from a man aged 30 to 39 who received the YFV17D yellow fever vaccine.

This clonotype was counted ten times or more. The V and J genes are TRBV5-1 and TRBJ2-1; 11 positions match TRBD2. The germline V gene has CDR1 SGHRS and CDR2 YFSETQ. With 5 bases clipped from V and 0 bases from J, the junction kept 1 base outside the gene matches. This CDR3 is 15 amino acids long. In DNA form, the CDR3 reads TGCGCCAGCAGGACTAGCGGGACCTCCTACAATGAGCAGTTCTTC. Translation: CASRTSGTSYNEQFF. The whole variable domain, filled in from reference TRBV5-1 and TRBJ2-1, reads KAGVTQTPRYLIKTRGQQVTLSCSPISGHRSVSWYQQTPGQGLQFLFEYFSETQRNKGNFPGRFSGRQFSNSRSEMNVSTLELGDSALYLCASRTSGTSYNEQFFGPGTRLTVL.

To note about this clonotype: This may come from a read error, since a much larger clone is one base off. The chain has TRBV29-1 and TRBJ2-3; 8 bases agree with TRBD1. CDR1 is SQVTM and CDR2 is ANQGSEA in the germline V gene. The CDR3 length is 13 residues. The CDR3 loop reads CSEQAGGTDSQYF. The DNA for the CDR3 is TGCAGCGAACAGGCAGGGGGCACAGATTCGCAGTATTTT.

A few counts support this clonotype. This chain uses TRBV28 with TRBJ2-7; TRBD2 is a possible D gene (5 bases). Germline values: CDR1 MDHEN, CDR2 SYDVKM. The CDR3 totals 12 residues. CDR3 sequence reads: CASTGTHPRGYF. As DNA, the CDR3 is TGTGCTTCAACCGGAACCCACCCTCGGGGTTACTTC.

The sample holds a few counts of this clonotype. This chain joins TRBV5-1 and TRBJ2-5; 12 bases are a match to TRBD1. The CDR3 loop spans 17 amino acids. CDR1 is SGHRS and CDR2 is YFSETQ in the germline V gene. The ends lost 5 bases at V and 2 bases at J; junction bases unmatched: 10. The CDR3 here is CASSYQGQGASQETQYF. The CDR3 DNA reads as TGCGCCAGCAGTTACCAGGGACAGGGGGCGAGTCAAGAGACCCAGTACTTC.

This clonotype was counted a few times. This chain joins TRBV15 and TRBJ1-4; D is uncertain. Trimming cost V 3 bases and J 8 bases, with 19 bases left between them. CDR3 size: 16 residues. CDR1 LNHNV and CDR2 YYDKDF come from the germline V gene (reference sequence). CDR3 sequence (DNA): TGTGCCACCAGCAGGAAGACTGGTTCAACTTCCGAAAAACTGTTTTTT. It yields the protein CATSRKTGSTSEKLFF.

This chain joins TRBV10-3 and TRBJ2-3, with 11 nucleotides matching TRBD2. From germline, CDR1 is ENHRY and CDR2 SYGVKD. V lost 6 bases to trimming and J lost 0 bases; unmatched junction nucleotides: 11. This CDR3 comprises 18 residues. The chain's CDR3 is CAISGLAGRITSTDTQYF. CDR3 sequence (DNA): TGTGCCATCAGCGGACTAGCGGGCCGTATAACTAGCACAGATACGCAGTATTTT.

This clonotype occurred a few times. The V gene is TRBV2, the J gene TRBJ2-1; 9 bases align to TRBD1. The J segment lost 7 bases and the V segment lost 1 base, leaving 8 bases of the junction unmatched. Germline CDR1 is SNHLY and CDR2 is FYNNEI. The CDR3 runs 16 residues. CDR3 residues: CASSEGGTGRSNEQFF. The CDR3 DNA reads TGTGCCAGCAGTGAAGGGGGGACAGGGCGTTCGAATGAGCAGTTCTTC.

This clonotype was recorded a few times. The chain carries TRBV7-2 and TRBJ2-3; 7 nucleotides agree with TRBD2. CDR3 length equals 15 residues. CDR1 and CDR2 from the germline V gene are SGHTA and FQGNSA. With V trimmed by 1 base and J by 6 bases, 7 bases remained unmatched. Here the CDR3 DNA reads TGTGCCAGCAGCTTAGTACTTGGGGGGGGTGATACGCAGTATTTT. It specifies CASSLVLGGGDTQYF.

This clonotype was seen ten or more times. This chain links TRBV9 with TRBJ2-5; D might be TRBD1 (5 bases). The germline V and J ends were trimmed by 6 bases and 2 bases, with 11 bases remaining between them. The CDR3 totals 13 residues. CDR1 and CDR2 (germline): SGDLS, YYNGEE. The CDR3 coding sequence is TGTGCCAGCACTAAGGGGTTGCAAGAGACCCAGTACTTC. It translates to CASTKGLQETQYF.

This clonotype was seen at least ten times. For the CDR3, the DNA is TGTGCCAGCAGCTTAGAGGGGGGATCTCTCGAGCAGTACTTC. Protein sequence: CASSLEGGSLEQYF. The chain has TRBV7-9 and TRBJ2-7; TRBD1 or TRBD2 may be the D gene (6 bases each). Trimming took off 1 base at V and 6 bases at J, with 13 bases between the two ends. CDR3 length equals 14 residues. Germline CDR1 SEHNR, CDR2 FQNEAQ (reference sequence).

This chain connects TRBV7-2 to TRBJ2-5; 8 nucleotides align to TRBD2. The CDR3 runs to 12 residues. The junction had 9 bases not matched to a gene; V was cut back by 5 bases and J by 13 bases. Germline V gene data show CDR1 as SGHTA and CDR2 as FQGNSA. CDR3 sequence (DNA): TGTGCCAGCAGCAAGGGCGGGGGGCCTGGGTACTTC. It encodes CASSKGGGPGYF.

The chain links TRBV6-1 to TRBJ2-6; 7 bases match TRBD1. This CDR3 has 15 amino acids. Germline V gene sequence: CDR1 MNHNS, CDR2 SASEGT. V gave up 7 bases and J gave up 6 bases; unmatched junction bases: 9. For the CDR3, the DNA is TGTGCCAGCAAACCACAGGGGTTTGCGGCCAACGTCCTGACTTTC. Protein product: CASKPQGFAANVLTF.

The table lists this clonotype with many counts. V and J are TRBV5-1 and TRBJ2-3; D gene unclear. Germline lookup yields CDR1 SGHRS and CDR2 YFSETQ. V lost 2 bases and J lost 2, with 3 bases in between. The CDR3 spans 12 residues. This CDR3 reads CASSFATDTQYF. Written as DNA, the CDR3 is TGCGCCAGCAGCTTTGCCACAGATACGCAGTATTTT.

This clonotype was counted between two and nine times. This sequence joins TRBV9 and TRBJ2-3, with TRBD1 matching 10 bases. This CDR3 is built from 16 residues. Trimming at V came to 3 bases and at J to 9 bases, leaving 13 bases not matched to a gene. Germline loops: CDR1 SGDLS, CDR2 YYNGEE. The CDR3 bases are TGTGCCAGCAGCGCGGACAGGGGGAAGCGGGTGCCGACGCAGTATTTT. Protein: CASSADRGKRVPTQYF.

J is TRBJ1-1 and V is TRBV5-1; TRBD1 aligns across 8 bases. The ends lost 3 bases at V and 3 bases at J; junction bases unmatched: 4. From germline, CDR1 is SGHRS and CDR2 YFSETQ. This CDR3 contains 14 residues. In DNA, the CDR3 is TGCGCCAGCAGCTATGACAGGGGAGACACTGAAGCTTTCTTT. This translates into CASSYDRGDTEAFF.

The gene calls are TRBV7-2 and TRBJ1-3; TRBD1 is a possible D gene (6 bases). Germline lookup yields CDR1 SGHTA and CDR2 FQGNSA. Trimming left V 1 base short and J 7 bases short, with 14 bases between. This CDR3 comprises 15 residues. The CDR3, as DNA: TGTGCCAGCAGCTTAGTCACAGGGTCTTTGAACACCATATATTTT. It translates to CASSLVTGSLNTIYF.

This clonotype was seen a few times. The chain employs TRBV7-9 and TRBJ2-3, with D uncertain. Trimming took off 2 bases at V and 5 bases at J, with 14 bases between the two ends. There are 15 residues in the CDR3. Per germline, CDR1 SEHNR and CDR2 FQNEAQ (reference sequence). The CDR3 bases are TGTGCCAGCAGCTTAAGGAACCCGGGCCAAGATACGCAGTATTTT. Translation: CASSLRNPGQDTQYF.

This clonotype was observed a few times. V and J are TRBV28 and TRBJ2-7, with 7 bases lining up with TRBD1. The J segment lost 6 bases and the V segment lost 6 bases, leaving 14 bases of the junction unmatched. The CDR3 loop spans 15 amino acids. From germline, CDR1 is MDHEN and CDR2 SYDVKM. CDR3 loop: CASRSPGQPAGEQYF. In DNA, the CDR3 is TGTGCCAGCAGGTCACCGGGACAGCCCGCAGGCGAGCAGTACTTC.

The chain is built from TRBV4-3 and TRBJ2-1; TRBD1 is a possible D gene (5 bases). Germline CDR1 LGHNA, CDR2 YSLEER. This CDR3 contains 14 residues. The V and J ends lost 0 bases and 7 bases respectively, with 10 bases between them. This CDR3 is CASSQEPGWNEQFF. The CDR3 DNA reads TGCGCCAGCAGCCAAGAGCCAGGGTGGAATGAGCAGTTCTTC.

This clonotype was observed at least ten times. The chain is built from TRBV7-2 and TRBJ2-3, with 11 positions matching TRBD2. Per germline, CDR1 SGHTA and CDR2 FQGNSA. V trimming: 3 bases; J trimming: 4 bases; junction bases outside the gene matches: 3. The CDR3 length is 15 residues. The CDR3 reads CASSFLAGGADTQYF. The CDR3 coding sequence is TGTGCCAGCAGCTTCCTAGCGGGAGGCGCAGATACGCAGTATTTT.

This clonotype came up many times. V usage is TRBV29-1 and J usage is TRBJ2-5; D perhaps matches TRBD1 (6 bases). Deletions cut 7 bases from V and 5 bases from J, with 11 bases between. The CDR3 has 11 amino acids. The V gene's germline CDR1 is SQVTM and CDR2 ANQGSEA. CDR3 amino acids: CSGGRQETQYF. The CDR3 DNA reads as TGCAGCGGGGGGCGGCAGGAGACCCAGTACTTC.

This clonotype showed up just once. The V gene is TRBV7-2, the J gene TRBJ1-5; no reliable D call. CDR1 and CDR2 (germline): SGHTA, FQGNSA. Deletions cut 1 base from V and 7 bases from J, with 14 bases between. This CDR3 is built from 15 residues. The CDR3 loop reads CASSLGGLGGQPQHF. Written as DNA, the CDR3 is TGTGCCAGCAGCTTAGGGGGTCTCGGAGGCCAGCCCCAGCATTTT.